The 22 T cell receptor beta chains listed next were all sequenced from one sample in a study of shared clonotypes between healthy human individuals. Generated by immunoSEQ multiplex PCR, the TCRdb table keeps only in-frame clones and is missing some. The sample holds roughly 2.5 million clones, more than 80% seen once. Sequencing was carried out using naive CD4+ T cells sorted from blood. The subset denotes: CD45RA+ positively selected. The receptors were sampled from a man younger than 30 in good health.

The genes are TRBV27 and TRBJ1-1; D is possibly TRBD1 (5 bases). Germline V gives CDR1 MNHEY, CDR2 SMNVEV (reference sequence). The V end lost 0 bases, the J end lost 4 bases, and 9 bases lay between the germline ends. The length of the CDR3 is 14 residues. CDR3 DNA sequence: TGTGCCAGCAGTTTATCGTGGACAAGCACTGAAGCTTTCTTT. Translated, it gives CASSLSWTSTEAFF.

The CDR3 DNA sequence: TGTGCCAGCAGCTTTCGATTAGCGGGGGACCGGGAGACCCAGTACTTC. It is translated as CASSFRLAGDRETQYF. This chain joins TRBV7-9 and TRBJ2-5, with TRBD2 matching over 9 bases. The CDR3 is 16 amino acids. Germline CDR1 and CDR2: SEHNR and FQNEAQ (reference sequence). V gave up 3 bases and J gave up 5 bases; unmatched junction bases: 10.

The chain joins TRBV9 to TRBJ2-3; D not certain. Germline V gene sequence: CDR1 SGDLS, CDR2 YYNGEE. The CDR3 contains 12 residues. The V gene lost 1 base and the J gene lost 6 bases, with 6 bases spanning the gap. The DNA for the CDR3 is TGTGCCAGCAGCGTACCTCCGGATACGCAGTATTTT. Translation: CASSVPPDTQYF.

The sample holds one count of this clone. V gene TRBV5-6 combines with J gene TRBJ2-1, with 11 bases identical to TRBD2. The germline V gene encodes CDR1 SGHDT and CDR2 YYEEEE. Trimming cost V 4 bases and J 5 bases; bases outside gene matches: 5. The CDR3 contains 15 residues. This CDR3 is CASSPVAGGHNEQFF. The CDR3 DNA is TGTGCCAGCAGCCCCGTAGCGGGAGGGCACAATGAGCAGTTCTTC.

The chain employs TRBV27 and TRBJ2-7; no clear D. CDR3 length: 14 amino acids. Trimming took 6 bases from V and 7 from J, leaving 19 bases between them. CDR1 is MNHEY and CDR2 is SMNVEV in the germline V gene (reference sequence). CDR3: CASSRWDKFWEQYF. The CDR3 DNA is TGTGCCAGCAGCCGGTGGGATAAGTTTTGGGAGCAGTACTTC.

This sequence joins TRBV4-2 and TRBJ2-3, with TRBD2 matching over 8 bases. CDR1 and CDR2 from the germline V gene are LGHNA and YNFKEQ. The CDR3 has 16 amino acids. Trimming took 0 bases from V and 6 from J; bases not matched to a gene: 8. In DNA form, the CDR3 reads TGTGCCAGCAGCCAAGATGGGAGCGGGGGCGGGGATACGCAGTATTTT. Residues: CASSQDGSGGGDTQYF.

V is TRBV5-1 and J is TRBJ1-6; 8 bases line up with TRBD1. Trimming removed 3 bases from V and 10 bases from J; junction bases left unmatched: 9. This CDR3 has 15 residues. Germline V CDR1 and CDR2: SGHRS, YFSETQ. CDR3 loop: CASSSRAQGESPLHF. The CDR3 coding sequence is TGCGCCAGCAGCTCCCGGGCACAGGGGGAATCACCCCTCCACTTT.

To note about this clone: In the same sample, other DNA sequences code for this CDR3. The V call is TRBV28, the J call TRBJ2-7; a possible D gene is TRBD1 (5 bases). Germline V gene sequence: CDR1 MDHEN, CDR2 SYDVKM. V lost 3 bases and J 4 bases, leaving 7 bases between the germline ends. This CDR3 is built from 12 residues. DNA of the CDR3: TGTGCCAGCAGTTTGGGGCGGTACGAGCAGTACTTC. This translates into CASSLGRYEQYF.

DNA of the CDR3: TGCGCCAGCAGCTTCCGTGAGTCGGACTACTCCTACGAGCAGTACTTC. Translating it yields CASSFRESDYSYEQYF. The chain links TRBV5-1 to TRBJ2-7; possible D gene TRBD2, 6 bases. The CDR3 contains 16 residues. Trimming took off 2 bases at V and 0 bases at J, with 15 bases between the two ends. Germline V gives CDR1 SGHRS, CDR2 YFSETQ.

This sequence joins TRBV9 and TRBJ1-1, with D perhaps TRBD1 (6 bases). Per germline, CDR1 SGDLS and CDR2 YYNGEE. The ends were cut back, 3 bases at V and 2 bases at J, with 20 bases in the middle. The CDR3 length is 17 residues. CDR3 residues: CASSEGFPLQGNTEAFF. DNA for the CDR3: TGTGCCAGCAGCGAGGGCTTTCCCCTACAGGGAAACACTGAAGCTTTCTTT.

The chain couples TRBV7-2 to TRBJ2-5; D gene uncertain. CDR3 length equals 14 residues. The germline gives CDR1 SGHTA, CDR2 FQGNSA. Trimming removed 1 base from V and 11 bases from J, with 17 bases in between. CDR3: CASSLGVTPRVQYF. The CDR3 DNA reads as TGTGCCAGCAGCTTAGGGGTTACTCCCCGAGTTCAGTACTTC.

The J gene is TRBJ1-2, the V gene TRBV7-9; no reliable D call. The germline CDR1 and CDR2 sequences are SEHNR and FQNEAQ (reference sequence). The CDR3 consists of 13 residues. V lost 1 base, J lost 4 bases, and 7 bases lay in between. DNA of the CDR3: TGTGCCAGCAGCTTAGAGGATGTCTATGGCTACACCTTC. Residues: CASSLEDVYGYTF.

As DNA, the CDR3 is TGCGCCAGCAGCCAAGATTTGGCTAGCCCCTTCACAGATACGCAGTATTTT. As protein: CASSQDLASPFTDTQYF. The chain recombines TRBV4-1 with TRBJ2-3, with D perhaps TRBD2 (5 bases). Germline CDR1 and CDR2: MGHRA and YSYEKL. V gave up 0 bases and J gave up 2 bases, with 15 bases separating them. The CDR3 consists of 17 residues.

The rearrangement links TRBV5-1 to TRBJ1-1, with 10 bases aligning to TRBD1. The CDR3 extends over 17 amino acids. After removal of 2 bases from V and 1 base from J, the junction contained 8 bases not matched to a gene. Germline V gives CDR1 SGHRS, CDR2 YFSETQ. The CDR3 reads CASSFEPGQGSNTEAFF. The CDR3 nucleotides are TGCGCCAGCAGCTTTGAGCCGGGACAGGGGTCGAACACTGAAGCTTTCTTT.

The rearrangement uses TRBV14 and TRBJ2-2; D could derive from TRBD1 or TRBD2 (5 bases each). This CDR3 contains 16 residues. Deletions cut 1 base from V and 2 bases from J, with 11 bases between. Germline loops: CDR1 SGHDN, CDR2 FVKESK. CDR3 region: CASSQATGANTGELFF. The CDR3 DNA reads TGTGCCAGCAGCCAAGCGACCGGGGCCAACACCGGGGAGCTGTTTTTT. The full variable domain, in which reference TRBV14 and TRBJ2-2 provide the parts outside the CDR3, is EAGVTQFPSHSVIEKGQTVTLRCDPISGHDNLYWYRRVMGKEIKFLLHFVKESKQDESGMPNNRFLAERTGGTYSTLKVQPAELEDSGVYFCASSQATGANTGELFFGEGSRLTVL.

The rearrangement uses TRBV5-1 and TRBJ2-4, with TRBD1 matching over 10 bases. J lost 2 bases, V lost 0 bases, and 5 bases had no gene match. CDR3 length: 17 amino acids. Germline V gives CDR1 SGHRS, CDR2 YFSETQ. DNA of the CDR3: TGCGCCAGCAGCTTGGAGGGACAGGGGATCTCCAAAAACATTCAGTACTTC. Encoded protein: CASSLEGQGISKNIQYF.

Here the CDR3 reads CASSVGTAHLSGANVLTF. CDR3 DNA: TGTGCCAGTAGTGTCGGGACAGCCCACCTCTCTGGGGCCAACGTCCTGACTTTC. The gene calls are TRBV19 and TRBJ2-6, with 7 bases that match TRBD1. V lost 5 bases and J lost 0; bases outside the gene matches: 10. From germline, CDR1 is LNHDA and CDR2 SQIVND (reference sequence). The CDR3 consists of 18 residues.

The V call is TRBV19, the J call TRBJ1-2, with 9 bases that match TRBD1. Germline assignment: CDR1 LNHDA and CDR2 SQIVND (reference sequence). Trimming took 5 bases from V and 1 from J; bases not matched to a gene: 8. The CDR3 extends over 16 amino acids. The CDR3 DNA reads as TGTGCCAGTAGTCCCCAGGACAGGGGATATAACTATGGCTACACCTTC. Its translation: CASSPQDRGYNYGYTF.

CDR3 loop: CAWSGGDATNEKLFF. The CDR3 DNA is TGTGCCTGGAGTGGGGGGGATGCAACTAATGAAAAACTGTTTTTT. The V call is TRBV30, the J call TRBJ1-4; perhaps TRBD1 as D (5 bases). Between the trimmed V and J ends, which lost 1 base and 0 bases, there was a span of 9 bases. The CDR3 extends over 15 amino acids. Germline-derived CDR1 and CDR2 are GTSNPN and SVGIG (reference sequence).

The rearrangement uses TRBV11-2 and TRBJ2-7; D uncertain. Per the germline V gene, CDR1 is SGHAT and CDR2 is FQNNGV. V was shortened by 4 bases and J by 1 base, with 14 bases between the two germline ends. There are 15 residues in the CDR3. CDR3 sequence reads: CASSWGRSPSYEQYF. CDR3 nucleotide sequence: TGTGCCAGCAGCTGGGGTCGGTCCCCATCCTACGAGCAGTACTTC.

V gene TRBV4-1 combines with J gene TRBJ2-7, with D perhaps matching TRBD1 (5 bases). Germline values: CDR1 MGHRA, CDR2 YSYEKL. Trimming removed 5 bases at V and 0 bases at J, with 14 bases between. The CDR3 covers 15 residues. The chain's CDR3 is CASSGRQMSSYEQYF. CDR3 sequence (DNA): TGCGCCAGCAGCGGGCGACAGATGAGCTCCTACGAGCAGTACTTC.

About this clone itself: The identical CDR3 is also encoded by other nucleotide sequences in the sample. The chain joins TRBV5-1 to TRBJ2-5; unclear D gene. Germline CDR1 reads SGHRS; CDR2 reads YFSETQ. The CDR3 is 13 amino acids. V was trimmed by 0 bases and J by 2 bases, leaving 5 bases between them. In nucleotides, the CDR3 is TGCGCCAGCAGCTTGGACCCGCAAGAGACCCAGTACTTC. Translation gives CASSLDPQETQYF.